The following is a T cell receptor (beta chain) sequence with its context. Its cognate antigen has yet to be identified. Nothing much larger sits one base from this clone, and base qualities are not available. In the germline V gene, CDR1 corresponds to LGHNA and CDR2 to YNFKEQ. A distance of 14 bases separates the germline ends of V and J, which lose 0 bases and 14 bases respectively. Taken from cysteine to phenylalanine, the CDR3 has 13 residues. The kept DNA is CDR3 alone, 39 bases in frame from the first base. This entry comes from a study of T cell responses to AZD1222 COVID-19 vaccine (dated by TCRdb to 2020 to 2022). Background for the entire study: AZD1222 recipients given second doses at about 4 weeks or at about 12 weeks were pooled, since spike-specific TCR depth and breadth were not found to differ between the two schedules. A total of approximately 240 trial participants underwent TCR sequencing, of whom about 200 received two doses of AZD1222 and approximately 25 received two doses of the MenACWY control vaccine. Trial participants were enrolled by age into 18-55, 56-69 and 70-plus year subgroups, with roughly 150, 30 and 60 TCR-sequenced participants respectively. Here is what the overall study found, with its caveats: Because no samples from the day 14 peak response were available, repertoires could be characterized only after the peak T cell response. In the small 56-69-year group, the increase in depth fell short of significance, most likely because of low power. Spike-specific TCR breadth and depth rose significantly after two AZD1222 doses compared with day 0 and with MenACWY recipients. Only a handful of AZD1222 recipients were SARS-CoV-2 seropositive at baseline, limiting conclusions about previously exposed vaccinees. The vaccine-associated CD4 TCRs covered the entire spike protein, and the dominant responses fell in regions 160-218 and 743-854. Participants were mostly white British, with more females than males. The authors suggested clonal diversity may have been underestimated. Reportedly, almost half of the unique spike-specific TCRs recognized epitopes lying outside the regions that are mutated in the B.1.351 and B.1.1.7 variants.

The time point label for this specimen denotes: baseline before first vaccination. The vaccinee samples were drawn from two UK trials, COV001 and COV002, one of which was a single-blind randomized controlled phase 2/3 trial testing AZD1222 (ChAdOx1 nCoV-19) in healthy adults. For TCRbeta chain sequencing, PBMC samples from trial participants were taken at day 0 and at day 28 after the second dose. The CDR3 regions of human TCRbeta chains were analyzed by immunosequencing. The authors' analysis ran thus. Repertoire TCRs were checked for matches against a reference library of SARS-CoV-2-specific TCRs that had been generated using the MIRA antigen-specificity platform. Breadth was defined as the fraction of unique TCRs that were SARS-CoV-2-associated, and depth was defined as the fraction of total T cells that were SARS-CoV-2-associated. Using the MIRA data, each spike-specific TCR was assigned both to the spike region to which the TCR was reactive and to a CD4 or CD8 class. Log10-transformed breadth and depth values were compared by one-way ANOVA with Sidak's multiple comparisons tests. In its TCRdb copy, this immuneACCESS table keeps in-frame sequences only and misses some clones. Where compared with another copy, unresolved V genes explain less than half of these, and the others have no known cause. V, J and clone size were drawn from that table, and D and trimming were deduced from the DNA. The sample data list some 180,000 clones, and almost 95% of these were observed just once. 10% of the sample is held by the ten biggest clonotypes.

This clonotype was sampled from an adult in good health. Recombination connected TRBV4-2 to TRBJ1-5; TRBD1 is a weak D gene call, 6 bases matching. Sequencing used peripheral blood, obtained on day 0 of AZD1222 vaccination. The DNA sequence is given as TGTGCCAGCAGCCAAGACGTGGGGGCAGGGGAGCATTTT. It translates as CASSQDVGAGEHF.